This TCR beta chain was captured by sequencing in a study of control samples from healthy donors and cancer patients. The CDR3 spans 16 residues. Germline values: CDR1 LGHDT, CDR2 YNNKEL (reference sequence). V was pared by 4 bases and J by 8 bases, with 9 bases of the junction left unmatched. The repertoire was sequenced with immunoSEQ multiplex PCR; TCRdb's copy has only in-frame clones and lacks some. Of 130,000 or so clones listed, about 86% are singletons. Sample: blood. The chain joins TRBV3-1 (or the pseudogene TRBV3-2) to TRBJ2-3, with 13 bases matching TRBD2. This receptor was obtained from a man aged 30 to 39 in good health. The CDR3 DNA sequence: TGTGCCAGCAGCCCCCACGGGACTAGCGGGGTAGTTACGCAGTATTTT. Residues: CASSPHGTSGVVTQYF.